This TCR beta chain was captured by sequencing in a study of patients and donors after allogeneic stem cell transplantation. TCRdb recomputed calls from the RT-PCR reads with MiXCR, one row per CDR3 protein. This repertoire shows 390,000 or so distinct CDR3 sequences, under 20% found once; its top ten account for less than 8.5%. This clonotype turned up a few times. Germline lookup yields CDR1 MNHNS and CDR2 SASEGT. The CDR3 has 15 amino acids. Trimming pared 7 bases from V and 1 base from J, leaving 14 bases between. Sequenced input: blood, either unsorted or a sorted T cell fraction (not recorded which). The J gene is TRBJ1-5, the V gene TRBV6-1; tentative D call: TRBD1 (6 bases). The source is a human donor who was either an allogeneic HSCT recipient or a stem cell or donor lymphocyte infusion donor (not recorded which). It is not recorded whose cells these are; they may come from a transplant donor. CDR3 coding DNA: TGTGCCAGCATGGAGGGGGGCTGGAGCAATCAGCCCCAGCATTTT. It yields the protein CASMEGGWSNQPQHF.